Shown below are 30 T cell receptor beta chains from a single sample sequenced in a study of blood T cell repertoires in COVID-19. TCRdb keeps only in-frame clones here, not all; method: immunoSEQ multiplex PCR. This table holds about 100,000 clones, around 92% found once. The specimen sequenced was peripheral blood. The receptors were sampled from a man aged 35 to 55 with active or convalescent COVID-19.

The rearrangement links TRBV7-2 to TRBJ2-5, with TRBD2 as a possible D gene (5 bases). CDR3 length: 13 residues. Deletions cut 2 bases from V and 5 bases from J, with 9 bases between. The germline V gene has CDR1 SGHTA and CDR2 FQGNSA. CDR3: CASSLNRGETQYF. The CDR3 coding sequence is TGTGCCAGCAGCTTAAACAGAGGGGAGACCCAGTACTTC.

CDR3 bases: TGTGCCAGCAGCCAAGAGGGGGGAAACTACAATGAGCAGTTCTTC. It is translated as CASSQEGGNYNEQFF. V and J are TRBV3-1 (or the pseudogene TRBV3-2) and TRBJ2-1; possible D gene TRBD2, 6 bases. Trimming shortened V by 0 bases and J by 3 bases, and 9 bases separated the two germline ends. Germline V gene lookup returns CDR1 LGHDT and CDR2 YNNKEL (reference sequence). This CDR3 comprises 15 residues.

This chain connects TRBV14 to TRBJ2-1; D is undetermined. The V end was cut by 2 bases, the J end by 4 bases, with 15 bases between. Germline V gene lookup returns CDR1 SGHDN and CDR2 FVKESK. CDR3 length: 16 residues. In DNA, the CDR3 is TGTGCCAGCAGCCAATTTATTGGGCATTATTACAATGAGCAGTTCTTC. Residues: CASSQFIGHYYNEQFF.

Regarding this clone: The junction shows a germline mismatch at one end, possibly a read error. This sequence joins TRBV27 and TRBJ2-5; 7 nucleotides match TRBD1. CDR3 length: 14 residues. Per the germline V gene, CDR1 is MNHEY and CDR2 is SMNVEV (reference sequence). The CDR3 reads CASRPTGVQVTQYF. The CDR3 bases are TGTGCCAGCAGACCCACAGGGGTACAAGTGACCCAGTACTTC.

The chain has TRBV5-6 and TRBJ1-6; possible D gene TRBD1, 6 bases. CDR1 and CDR2 from the germline V gene are SGHDT and YYEEEE. Trimming removed 3 bases from V and 7 bases from J, with 17 bases in between. The CDR3 runs to 16 residues. The CDR3 loop reads CASSSDSQLSNSPLHF. The CDR3 nucleotides are TGTGCCAGCAGCTCGGACAGCCAGCTGTCCAATTCACCCCTCCACTTT. The variable domain in full, with the rest retrieved from reference TRBV5-6 and TRBJ1-6, is DAGVTQSPTHLIKTRGQQVTLRCSPKSGHDTVSWYQQALGQGPQFIFQYYEEEERQRGNFPDRFSGHQFPNYSSELNVNALLLGDSALYLCASSSDSQLSNSPLHFGNGTRLTVT.

This clone was counted only a few times. CDR3 loop: CASPNGQREGETGELFF. CDR3 nucleotides: TGTGCCAGCCCAAACGGGCAGCGGGAGGGGGAAACCGGGGAGCTGTTTTTT. The J gene is TRBJ2-2, the V gene TRBV18, with 10 bases fitting TRBD2. V was clipped by 8 bases and J by 5 bases; unmatched bases: 14. The CDR3 runs to 17 residues. Germline V gene sequence: CDR1 KGHSH, CDR2 LQKENI.

This clone was picked up a small number of times. The J gene is TRBJ1-2, the V gene TRBV28; 7 bases map to TRBD1. Looked up from germline, CDR1 is MDHEN and CDR2 is SYDVKM. Losses at the gene ends were 5 bases for V and 2 bases for J; bases not matched to a gene: 5. The CDR3 is 14 amino acids. In DNA form, the CDR3 reads TGTGCCAGCAGTGGCGGACAGGCGAACTATGGCTACACCTTC. It specifies CASSGGQANYGYTF.

This chain connects TRBV21-1 to TRBJ2-3; the table gives TRBD2 as D, unverified against the DNA. TRBV21-1 has pseudogene status. This CDR3 spans 18 amino acids. As DNA, the CDR3 is TGTGCCAGCAGCAGAGGAAGGGCTAGCGGGAGAAGCACAGATACGCAGTATTTT. Amino acids: CASSRGRASGRSTDTQYF.

The rearrangement joins TRBV6-4 to TRBJ1-5; TRBD1 agrees at 7 bases. CDR1 and CDR2 (germline): MRHNA, SNTAGT. The CDR3 is 15 amino acids. V shed 6 bases and J 4 bases; nucleotides not matched to a gene: 9. This CDR3 reads CASSEKAGGNQPQHF. As DNA, the CDR3 is TGTGCCAGCAGCGAGAAGGCAGGGGGGAATCAGCCCCAGCATTTT.

The chain links TRBV12-3 or TRBV12-4 to TRBJ2-2, with D perhaps TRBD2 (5 bases). The CDR3 runs to 12 residues. The germline V and J ends were trimmed by 5 bases and 6 bases, with 7 bases remaining between them. CDR3 protein: CASSGRPGELFF. CDR3 nucleotide sequence: TGTGCCAGCAGTGGGAGACCCGGGGAGCTGTTTTTT.

This chain joins TRBV28 and TRBJ1-3, with no clear D. CDR1 and CDR2 from the germline V gene are MDHEN and SYDVKM. With 4 bases removed from V and 0 bases from J, the gap between germline ends came to 7 bases. The CDR3 has 14 amino acids. The CDR3 DNA is TGTGCCAGCAGTTCCCGTATCTCTGGAAACACCATATATTTT. Protein: CASSSRISGNTIYF.

The V call is TRBV6-2 or TRBV6-3, the J call TRBJ1-4, with TRBD1 identical over 7 bases. The germline V gene encodes CDR1 MNHEY and CDR2 SVGEGT. Trimming cost V 2 bases and J 7 bases; bases outside gene matches: 7. The CDR3 totals 15 residues. Here the CDR3 DNA reads TGTGCCAGCAGTTACGACGGGACAGTCTCTGAAAAACTGTTTTTT. It translates to CASSYDGTVSEKLFF.

The chain couples TRBV28 to TRBJ1-2, with 7 bases lining up with TRBD1. Germline CDR1 MDHEN, CDR2 SYDVKM. The ends lost 8 bases at V and 8 bases at J; junction bases unmatched: 8. The CDR3 has 12 residues. The CDR3 is CASQGQFYGYTF. CDR3 coding DNA: TGTGCCAGCCAGGGACAGTTCTACGGCTACACCTTC.

The genes are TRBV12-3 or TRBV12-4 and TRBJ2-5, with 8 nucleotides matching TRBD1. The CDR3 is 13 residues long. V was pared by 5 bases and J by 4 bases, with 3 bases of the junction left unmatched. The CDR3 loop reads CASSQGARETQYF. CDR3 DNA sequence: TGTGCCAGCAGTCAGGGGGCAAGAGAGACCCAGTACTTC.

This clone was observed a few times. The germline gene is not matched at one end of the junction; a read error may be the cause. This sequence joins TRBV5-1 and TRBJ2-7, with 9 bases that match TRBD1. CDR1 is SGHRS, CDR2 YFSETQ, per germline. The CDR3 runs 13 residues. CDR3 in DNA: TGCGCCAGCAGCTTGGCTGGACAGGGGCCGGGGGCGTTC. Translating gives CASSLAGQGPGAF.

This chain joins TRBV4-1 and TRBJ2-7, with 10 nucleotides matching TRBD2. Germline V CDR1 and CDR2: MGHRA, YSYEKL. The CDR3 has 17 residues. As DNA, the CDR3 is TGCCCCCGCAGCCGGCCCTCCCTAGCGGGAGATCGGGACGAGCAGTACTTC. Protein product: CPRSRPSLAGDRDEQYF.

The chain recombines TRBV30 with TRBJ2-2; 10 bases line up with TRBD2. J lost 6 bases, V lost 8 bases, and 9 bases had no gene match. The CDR3 is made up of 14 amino acids. Germline V lookup: CDR1 GTSNPN, CDR2 SVGIG (reference sequence). The DNA for the CDR3 is TGTGCCCGGTCTACTAGCGGGACGGCCGGGGAGCTGTTTTTT. Residues: CARSTSGTAGELFF.

This clone was detected once. The germline gene is not matched at one end of the junction; a read error may be the cause. The chain combines TRBV7-7 with TRBJ2-1; TRBD1 aligns across 7 bases. The CDR3 runs to 15 residues. The germline gives CDR1 SSHAT, CDR2 FNYEAQ (reference sequence). CDR3 residues: CASSPRQGPYNEQFF. The CDR3, as DNA: TGTGCTAGCAGCCCCCGACAGGGCCCCTACAATGAGCAGTTCTTC.

V and J are TRBV25-1 and TRBJ2-3; D may be TRBD1 (6 bases). The CDR3 loop spans 15 amino acids. V lost 3 bases and J 5 bases, leaving 15 bases between the germline ends. Germline V lookup: CDR1 MGHDK, CDR2 SYGVNS. CDR3 DNA: TGTGCCAGCAGTGATTCGGGTAGGGGACAAGATACGCAGTATTTT. It yields the protein CASSDSGRGQDTQYF.

This clone is a singleton in its sample. This rearrangement joins TRBV24-1 to TRBJ2-3; 7 positions agree with TRBD2. V shed 2 bases and J 5 bases; nucleotides not matched to a gene: 9. Germline CDR1 and CDR2: KGHDR and SFDVKD. This CDR3 contains 16 residues. CDR3 nucleotides: TGTGCCACCAGTGATTACGGGGGAGGGCCGGTAGATACGCAGTATTTT. Amino acids: CATSDYGGGPVDTQYF.

This chain links TRBV30 with TRBJ1-5; D is undetermined. This CDR3 is built from 13 residues. Deletions cut 4 bases from V and 4 bases from J, with 11 bases between. CDR1 is GTSNPN and CDR2 is SVGIG in the germline V gene (reference sequence). The CDR3 reads CAWKPGGNQPQHF. The CDR3, as DNA: TGTGCCTGGAAGCCAGGAGGGAATCAGCCCCAGCATTTT. The whole variable domain, filled in from reference TRBV30 and TRBJ1-5, reads SQTIHQWPATLVQPVGSPLSLECTVEGTSNPNLYWYRQAAGRGLQLLFYSVGIGQISSEVPQNLSASRPQDRQFILSSKKLLLSDSGFYLCAWKPGGNQPQHFGDGTRLSIL.

The genes are TRBV10-2 and TRBJ1-1; TRBD1 matches 7 bases. The CDR3 sequence is 14 residues long. The V gene end was trimmed by 7 bases and the J gene end by 1 base; junction bases not matched to a gene: 6. Germline V gene lookup returns CDR1 WSHSY and CDR2 SAAADI. CDR3 residues: CASIPTGPNTEAFF. For the CDR3, the DNA is TGCGCCAGCATCCCGACAGGGCCGAACACTGAAGCTTTCTTT.

The rearrangement joins TRBV28 to TRBJ1-5, with 7 bases aligning to TRBD1. Per the germline V gene, CDR1 is MDHEN and CDR2 is SYDVKM. This CDR3 has 14 amino acids. Germline trimming cut 6 bases from V and 2 bases from J; bases unmatched to any gene: 4. The CDR3 reads CASRQGLGNQPQHF. As DNA, the CDR3 is TGTGCCAGCAGACAGGGGTTAGGCAATCAGCCCCAGCATTTT. Variable domain in full (rest from reference TRBV28 and TRBJ1-5): DVKVTQSSRYLVKRTGEKVFLECVQDMDHENMFWYRQDPGLGLRLIYFSYDVKMKEKGDIPEGYSVSREKKERFSLILESASTNQTSMYLCASRQGLGNQPQHFGDGTRLSIL.

V is TRBV24-1 and J is TRBJ2-2; the match to TRBD1 covers 8 bases. The V gene's germline CDR1 is KGHDR and CDR2 SFDVKD. The CDR3 length is 16 residues. Trimming at V came to 3 bases and at J to 1 base, leaving 3 bases not matched to a gene. This CDR3 reads CATSDHRGLNTGELFF. CDR3 DNA sequence: TGTGCCACCAGTGATCACAGGGGGTTGAACACCGGGGAGCTGTTTTTT.

The chain carries TRBV13 and TRBJ2-3; possibly TRBD1 for D (6 bases). This CDR3 region has 14 residues. Germline lookup yields CDR1 PRHDT and CDR2 FYEKMQ (reference sequence). The V end lost 5 bases, the J end lost 0 bases, and 9 bases lay between the germline ends. The CDR3 DNA sequence: TGTGCCAGCAGCAGGACAGTTAGCACAGATACGCAGTATTTT. Encoded protein: CASSRTVSTDTQYF.

CDR3 protein: CASNHWEGVFGYTF. Written as DNA, the CDR3 is TGTGCCAGCAACCACTGGGAGGGAGTATTTGGCTACACCTTC. The chain links TRBV6-6 to TRBJ1-2; D is uncertain. This CDR3 has 14 amino acids. The germline CDR1 and CDR2 sequences are MNHNY and SVGAGI (reference sequence). Trimming shortened V by 7 bases and J by 7 bases, and 19 bases separated the two germline ends.

V and J are TRBV6-4 and TRBJ1-2; 7 bases match TRBD1. The J segment lost 2 bases and the V segment lost 6 bases, leaving 9 bases of the junction unmatched. Germline V CDR1 and CDR2: MRHNA, SNTAGT. The CDR3 runs 15 residues. For the CDR3, the DNA is TGTGCCAGCAGGAGACAGGGCGAGGGAAACTATGGCTACACCTTC. It is translated as CASRRQGEGNYGYTF.

The gene calls are TRBV25-1 and TRBJ1-4; D is undetermined. This CDR3 is 13 amino acids long. Germline CDR1 and CDR2: MGHDK and SYGVNS. The V end was cut by 5 bases, the J end by 4 bases, with 8 bases between. The CDR3 spells CASSWQNNEKLFF. CDR3 nucleotides: TGTGCCAGCAGTTGGCAGAATAATGAAAAACTGTTTTTT.

Only a few counts were recorded for this clone. The chain carries TRBV25-1 and TRBJ1-1; 9 positions agree with TRBD1. V was pared by 4 bases and J by 4 bases, with 7 bases of the junction left unmatched. The germline V gene has CDR1 MGHDK and CDR2 SYGVNS. The CDR3 has 15 residues. The CDR3 spells CASSGGQGMATEAFF. The CDR3, as DNA: TGTGCCAGCAGTGGGGGACAGGGTATGGCCACTGAAGCTTTCTTT.

This clone has a handful of counts. The V and J genes are TRBV7-9 and TRBJ2-5; D unclear. Germline V gene lookup returns CDR1 SEHNR and CDR2 FQNEAQ (reference sequence). Trimming removed 4 bases at V and 0 bases at J, with 3 bases between. The CDR3 totals 12 residues. The CDR3: CASSSYQETQYF. In nucleotides, the CDR3 is TGTGCCAGCAGCTCGTACCAAGAGACCCAGTACTTC.